These T cell receptor beta chains were read from a single sample in a study of blood T cell repertoires in COVID-19. Assay used: immunoSEQ multiplex PCR; TCRdb lists only in-frame clones, some missing. The sample yields 200,000 to 250,000 clones, about 84% seen once. Sequencing was done on a sample of peripheral blood. These receptors were collected from a man at least 80 years old with acute or convalescent COVID-19. Both conserved end residues are part of each CDR3. The D gene is left open where the match is weak. Clone size is stated in some rows and not others, as once, few, many or a class when expanded.

few TRBJ1-6 TRBV15 - CATSRDDAGYLHF TGTGCCACCAGCAGAGATGATGCCGGTTATCTCCACTTT
- TRBJ1-2 TRBV19 - CASTPKRSDGYTF TGTGCCAGTACGCCGAAAAGGAGTGATGGCTACACCTTC
- TRBJ2-7 TRBV10-3 TRBD1 CAISEVRVGTAYEQYF TGTGCCATCAGTGAGGTGAGGGTAGGGACAGCCTACGAGCAGTACTTC
few TRBJ1-2 TRBV27 - CASSRGNYGYTF TGTGCCAGCAGTAGGGGAAACTATGGCTACACCTTC
- TRBJ1-1 TRBV14 - CASSPRVFRGEAFF TGTGCCAGCAGCCCCAGGGTCTTTAGAGGTGAAGCTTTCTTT
few TRBJ1-5 TRBV5-4 - CASSLQGTNQPQHF TGTGCCAGCAGTCTCCAGGGGACCAATCAGCCCCAGCATTTT
- TRBJ2-1 TRBV24-1 - CATSDLYSLNNEQFF TGTGCCACCAGTGATTTATACAGCTTAAACAATGAGCAGTTCTTC
- TRBJ2-1 TRBV29-1 - CSVEGGQLYNEQFF TGCAGCGTTGAAGGAGGGCAGCTTTACAATGAGCAGTTCTTC
few TRBJ1-2 TRBV4-1 - CASSQENSGQNYGYTF TGCGCCAGCAGCCAAGAGAATTCCGGACAGAACTATGGCTACACCTTC
- TRBJ2-5 TRBV6-4 TRBD2 CASFIAGGRHETQYF TGTGCCAGCTTTATAGCGGGGGGACGGCACGAGACCCAGTACTTC
- TRBJ1-2 TRBV7-2 - CASSLGGFGTYGYTF TGTGCCAGCAGCTTAGGCGGATTCGGGACTTATGGCTACACCTTC
- TRBJ2-2 TRBV19 - CASSIGRAGELFF TGTGCCAGTAGTATCGGCAGGGCTGGGGAGCTGTTTTTT
- TRBJ1-4 TRBV7-9 - CASSSPRGKLFF TGTGCCAGCAGCTCCCCGCGGGGAAAACTGTTTTTT
- TRBJ2-5 TRBV7-6 TRBD2 CASSLGLAGAGETQYF TGTGCCAGCAGCCTGGGACTAGCGGGAGCGGGAGAGACCCAGTACTTC